These 13 T cell receptor beta chains were sequenced from one sample in a study of immune evolution from preneoplasia to lung adenocarcinoma. Generated by immunoSEQ multiplex PCR, the TCRdb table keeps only in-frame clones and is missing some. The sample has 3,000 to 4,000 clones; 60% to 75% are singletons. Specimen: FFPE lung adenocarcinoma in situ tissue. These receptors came from a person between 60 and 80 years old with lung adenocarcinoma.

The V call is TRBV6-1, the J call TRBJ1-4; D unresolved. V was cut by 6 bases and J by 0 bases, with 8 bases left in between. Germline CDR1 and CDR2: MNHNS and SASEGT. The CDR3 sequence is 14 residues long. As DNA, the CDR3 is TGTGCCAGCAGAGAGGATCCAACTAATGAAAAACTGTTTTTT. Its translation: CASREDPTNEKLFF.

The chain has TRBV30 and TRBJ1-1; 8 bases align to TRBD1. CDR1 and CDR2 from the germline V gene are GTSNPN and SVGIG (reference sequence). With V trimmed by 4 bases and J by 5 bases, 12 bases remained unmatched. This CDR3 is 15 amino acids long. CDR3 nucleotides: TGTGCCTGGAATTGGGCCAGGGGGCGTAAGACTGAAGCTTTCTTT. Protein product: CAWNWARGRKTEAFF.

This chain uses TRBV10-3 with TRBJ1-5; no clear D gene. Germline V gives CDR1 ENHRY, CDR2 SYGVKD. This CDR3 spans 14 amino acids. V lost 3 bases and J lost 2, with 8 bases in between. CDR3 sequence (DNA): TGTGCCATCAGTGACAGGCCAGGCAATCAGCCCCAGCATTTT. Translating gives CAISDRPGNQPQHF.

The chain recombines TRBV5-1 with TRBJ2-7; D might be TRBD1 or TRBD2, each matching 5 bases. The CDR3 consists of 14 residues. Germline CDR1 and CDR2: SGHRS and YFSETQ. The V and J ends lost 4 bases and 6 bases respectively, with 17 bases between them. For the CDR3, the DNA is TGCGCCAGCAGCGAGTGGGACCCCGCCTCCGAGCAGTACTTC. Translated: CASSEWDPASEQYF.

This sequence joins TRBV5-1 and TRBJ1-1, with TRBD1 matching 8 bases. Germline assignment: CDR1 SGHRS and CDR2 YFSETQ. This CDR3 is built from 13 residues. V was pared by 0 bases and J by 7 bases, with 2 bases of the junction left unmatched. The CDR3: CASSLGGQDEAFF. The CDR3 nucleotides are TGCGCCAGCAGCTTGGGGGGACAGGATGAAGCTTTCTTT.

The chain couples TRBV28 to TRBJ2-2; perhaps TRBD1 as D (6 bases). V gave up 8 bases and J gave up 0 bases, with 13 bases separating them. CDR3 length: 15 amino acids. CDR1 and CDR2 from the germline V gene are MDHEN and SYDVKM. The CDR3 DNA sequence: TGTGCCAGCGAGTCCGGACAGACGAACACCGGGGAGCTGTTTTTT. This translates into CASESGQTNTGELFF.

The chain combines TRBV28 with TRBJ2-3; D is unresolved. The CDR3 extends over 11 amino acids. V was clipped by 4 bases and J by 8 bases, with 7 bases between them. Germline assignment: CDR1 MDHEN and CDR2 SYDVKM. The CDR3 DNA follows: TGTGCCAGCAGTTCTGGTCTTACGCAGTATTTT. It yields the protein CASSSGLTQYF.

The rearrangement uses TRBV20-1 and TRBJ2-5, with D unresolved. The V gene lost 5 bases and the J gene lost 7 bases, with 11 bases spanning the gap. The CDR3 runs to 11 residues. Germline assignment: CDR1 DFQATT and CDR2 SNEGSKA (reference sequence). CDR3 sequence: CSALAVGTQYF. The CDR3, as DNA: TGCAGTGCTCTCGCGGTCGGGACCCAGTACTTC.

CDR3 protein: CASGMQRSSYNEQFF. Written as DNA, the CDR3 is TGTGCTAGTGGGATGCAACGATCCTCCTACAATGAGCAGTTCTTC. The chain is built from TRBV12-5 and TRBJ2-1; no reliable D call. This CDR3 has 15 residues. Trimming removed 6 bases from V and 0 bases from J, with 12 bases in between. Germline loops: CDR1 LGHNT, CDR2 FRNRAP. The full variable domain, with the rest looked up from reference TRBV12-5 and TRBJ2-1, is DARVTQTPRHKVTEMGQEVTMRCQPILGHNTVFWYRQTMMQGLELLAYFRNRAPLDDSGMPKDRFSAEMPDATLATLKIQPSEPRDSAVYFCASGMQRSSYNEQFFGPGTRLTVL.

The CDR3 protein is CASSLSSNQPQHF. The CDR3 DNA follows: TGTGCCAGTAGTCTTAGTAGCAATCAGCCCCAGCATTTT. V and J are TRBV19 and TRBJ1-5; D remains ambiguous. The V gene lost 5 bases and the J gene lost 0 bases, with 5 bases spanning the gap. CDR3 length: 13 residues. The germline V gene encodes CDR1 LNHDA and CDR2 SQIVND (reference sequence).

This chain connects TRBV29-1 to TRBJ2-1; D unclear. The CDR3 is made up of 11 amino acids. Trimming removed 1 base at V and 3 bases at J, with 1 base between. Germline V CDR1 and CDR2: SQVTM, ANQGSEA. In nucleotides, the CDR3 is TGCAGCGTTGAAGGCTACAATGAGCAGTTCTTC. It codes for CSVEGYNEQFF.

This chain uses TRBV5-1 with TRBJ2-3; 12 bases align to TRBD2. The CDR3 spans 15 residues. V was clipped by 4 bases and J by 5 bases; unmatched bases: 5. The germline gives CDR1 SGHRS, CDR2 YFSETQ. In nucleotides, the CDR3 is TGCGCCAGCAGCATATCTAGCGGGGGGGGAGATACGCAGTATTTT. As protein: CASSISSGGGDTQYF.

This clone appeared once. The chain couples TRBV7-2 to TRBJ2-7; TRBD1 might be the D (6 bases). This CDR3 has 15 amino acids. Germline V CDR1 and CDR2: SGHTA, FQGNSA. The V gene lost 1 base and the J gene lost 3 bases, with 13 bases spanning the gap. CDR3 protein: CASSLGTGPFYEQYF. DNA for the CDR3: TGTGCCAGCAGCTTAGGAACAGGGCCCTTCTACGAGCAGTACTTC.